This T cell receptor beta chain was sequenced for a study of cytomegalovirus exposure and HLA in healthy donors. Germline assignment: CDR1 GTSNPN and CDR2 SVGIG (reference sequence). Trimming removed 2 bases at V and 5 bases at J, with 11 bases between. CDR3 size: 13 residues. PCR employed 60 Vbeta and 13 Jbeta primers. The assay was immunoSEQ multiplex PCR, and TCRdb's table has in-frame clones only and misses some. The repertoire includes fewer than 200,000 clones, 70% to 80% of them detected once, and about 1.3% sits in the top ten. Sequencing used PBMCs. The origin of this receptor is a man in his thirties or forties in good health and CMV-seronegative. This chain connects TRBV30 to TRBJ2-3; the D gene is possibly TRBD2 (6 bases). The DNA for the CDR3 is TGTGCCTGGAGTCCGGGACTTCGAGATACGCAGTATTTT. Its protein product is CAWSPGLRDTQYF.